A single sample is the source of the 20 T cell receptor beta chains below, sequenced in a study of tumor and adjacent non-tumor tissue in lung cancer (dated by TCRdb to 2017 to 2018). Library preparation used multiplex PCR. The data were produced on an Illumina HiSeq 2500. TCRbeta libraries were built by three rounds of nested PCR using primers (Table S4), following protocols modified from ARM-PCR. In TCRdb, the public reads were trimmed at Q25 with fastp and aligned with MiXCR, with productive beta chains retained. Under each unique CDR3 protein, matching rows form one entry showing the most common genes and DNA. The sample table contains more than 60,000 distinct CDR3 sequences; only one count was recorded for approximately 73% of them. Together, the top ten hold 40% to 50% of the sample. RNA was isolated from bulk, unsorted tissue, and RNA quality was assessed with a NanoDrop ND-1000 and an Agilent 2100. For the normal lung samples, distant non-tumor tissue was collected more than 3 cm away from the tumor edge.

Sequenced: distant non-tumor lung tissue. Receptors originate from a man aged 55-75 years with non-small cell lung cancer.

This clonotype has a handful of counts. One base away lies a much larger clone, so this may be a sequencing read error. Here the CDR3 reads CSAPPLAGGTGTQYF. CDR3 bases: TGCAGTGCTCCACCCCTAGCGGGAGGGACAGGTACGCAGTATTTT. V usage is TRBV20-1 and J usage is TRBJ2-3; TRBD2 matches 12 bases. The CDR3 spans 15 residues. From germline, CDR1 is DFQATT and CDR2 SNEGSKA (reference sequence).

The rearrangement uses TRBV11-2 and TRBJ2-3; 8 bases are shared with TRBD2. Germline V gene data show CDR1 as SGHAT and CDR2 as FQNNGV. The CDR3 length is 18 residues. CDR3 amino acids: CACSLDAGGFLNTDTQYF. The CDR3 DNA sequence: TGTGCATGCAGCTTAGATGCGGGGGGCTTTCTTAACACAGATACGCAGTATTTT.

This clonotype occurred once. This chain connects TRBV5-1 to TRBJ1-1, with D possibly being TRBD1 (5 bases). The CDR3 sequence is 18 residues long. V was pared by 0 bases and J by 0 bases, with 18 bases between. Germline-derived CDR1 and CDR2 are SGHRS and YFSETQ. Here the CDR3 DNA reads TGCGCCAGCAGCTTGGCCCCGGTCGACAAGGGGTTGAACACTGAAGCTTTCTTT. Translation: CASSLAPVDKGLNTEAFF.

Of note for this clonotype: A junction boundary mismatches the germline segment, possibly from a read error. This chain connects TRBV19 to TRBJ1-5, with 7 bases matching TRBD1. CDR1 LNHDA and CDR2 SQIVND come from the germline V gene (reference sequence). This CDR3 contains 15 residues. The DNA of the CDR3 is TGTGTCAGTAGTAATGGGACAGCGAGCAATCAGCCCCAGCATTTT. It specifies CVSSNGTASNQPQHF.

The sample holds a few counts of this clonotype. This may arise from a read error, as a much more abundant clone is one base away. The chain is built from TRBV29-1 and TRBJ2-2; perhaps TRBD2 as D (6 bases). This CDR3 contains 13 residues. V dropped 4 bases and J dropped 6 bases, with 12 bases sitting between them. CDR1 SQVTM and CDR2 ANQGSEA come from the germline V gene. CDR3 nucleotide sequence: TGCAGCGTTGTGGGACTTAACGCCGGGGAGCTGTTTTTT. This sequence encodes CSVVGLNAGELFF.

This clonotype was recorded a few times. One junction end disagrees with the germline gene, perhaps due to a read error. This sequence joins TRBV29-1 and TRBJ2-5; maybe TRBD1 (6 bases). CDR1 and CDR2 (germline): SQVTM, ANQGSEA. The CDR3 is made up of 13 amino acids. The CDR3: CSVGTAAQESQYF. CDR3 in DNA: TGCAGCGTTGGGACAGCTGCACAAGAGTCCCAGTACTTC.

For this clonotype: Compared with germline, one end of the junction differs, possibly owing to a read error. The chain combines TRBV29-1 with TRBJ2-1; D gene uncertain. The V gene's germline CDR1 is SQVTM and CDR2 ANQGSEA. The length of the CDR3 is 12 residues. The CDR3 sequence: CGVGGRTNEHFF. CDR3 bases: TGCGGCGTTGGCGGAAGGACCAATGAGCACTTCTTC.

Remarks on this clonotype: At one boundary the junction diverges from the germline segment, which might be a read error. CDR3 nucleotide sequence: TGTGCCAGTAGTTACGAGGTAATACGGGACGAGCAGTACTTC. Its protein is CASSYEVIRDEQYF. The chain combines TRBV6-2 or TRBV6-3 with TRBJ2-7; D ambiguous. Per germline, CDR1 MNHEY and CDR2 SVGEGT. This CDR3 contains 14 residues.

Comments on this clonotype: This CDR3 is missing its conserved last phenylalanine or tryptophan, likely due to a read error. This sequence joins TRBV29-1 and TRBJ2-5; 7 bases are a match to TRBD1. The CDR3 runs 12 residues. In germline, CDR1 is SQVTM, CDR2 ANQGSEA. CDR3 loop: CTVQGVRETQYI. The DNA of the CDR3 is TGCACCGTCCAGGGGGTACGAGAGACCCAGTACATC.

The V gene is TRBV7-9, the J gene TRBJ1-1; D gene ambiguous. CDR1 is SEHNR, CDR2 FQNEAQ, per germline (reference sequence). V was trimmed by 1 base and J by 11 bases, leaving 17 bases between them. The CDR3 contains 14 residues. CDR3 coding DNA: TGTGCCAGCAGCTTAGATGGGGAAGGCATTGAGGCTTTCTTT. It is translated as CASSLDGEGIEAFF.

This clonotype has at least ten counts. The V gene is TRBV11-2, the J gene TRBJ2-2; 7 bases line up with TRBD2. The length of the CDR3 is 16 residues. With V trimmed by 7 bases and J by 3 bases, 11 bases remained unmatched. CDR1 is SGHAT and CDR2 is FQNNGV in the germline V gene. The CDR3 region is CASILGRTSHTGELFF. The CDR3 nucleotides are TGTGCCAGCATCCTGGGGAGGACTAGTCACACCGGGGAGCTGTTTTTT. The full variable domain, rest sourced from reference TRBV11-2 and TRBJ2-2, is EAGVAQSPRYKIIEKRQSVAFWCNPISGHATLYWYQQILGQGPKLLIQFQNNGVVDDSQLPKDRFSAERLKGVDSTLKIQPAKLEDSAVYLCASILGRTSHTGELFFGEGSRLTVL.

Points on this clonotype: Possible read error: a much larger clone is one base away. The CDR3 coding sequence is TGTGCCAGCAGTGTTGGCAGGGGCTACGAGCAGTACTTC. Translated, it gives CASSVGRGYEQYF. The chain combines TRBV28 with TRBJ2-7, with a possible D match to TRBD1 (6 bases). V was clipped by 5 bases and J by 3 bases, with 11 bases between them. The CDR3 runs 13 residues. Germline lookup yields CDR1 MDHEN and CDR2 SYDVKM.

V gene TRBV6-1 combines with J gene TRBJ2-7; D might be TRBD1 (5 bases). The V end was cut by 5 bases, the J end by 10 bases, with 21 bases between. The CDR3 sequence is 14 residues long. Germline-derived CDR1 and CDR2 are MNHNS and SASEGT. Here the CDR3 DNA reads TGTGCCAGCAGTATCCTCGACAGCCGAGGCGACCAGTACTTC. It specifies CASSILDSRGDQYF.

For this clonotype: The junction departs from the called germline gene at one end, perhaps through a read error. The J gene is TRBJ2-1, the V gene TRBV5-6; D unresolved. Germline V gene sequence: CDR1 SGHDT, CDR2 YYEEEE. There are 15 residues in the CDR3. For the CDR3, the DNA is TGTGCCAGCGGCTTCGACACCTCTGTGTTCAATGAGCAGTTCTTC. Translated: CASGFDTSVFNEQFF.

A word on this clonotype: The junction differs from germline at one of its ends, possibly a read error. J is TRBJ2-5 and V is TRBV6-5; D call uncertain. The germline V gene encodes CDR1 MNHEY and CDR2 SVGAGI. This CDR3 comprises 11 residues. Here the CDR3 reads CASIDTLTHYF. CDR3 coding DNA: TGTGCCAGCATAGACACGTTGACCCACTACTTT.

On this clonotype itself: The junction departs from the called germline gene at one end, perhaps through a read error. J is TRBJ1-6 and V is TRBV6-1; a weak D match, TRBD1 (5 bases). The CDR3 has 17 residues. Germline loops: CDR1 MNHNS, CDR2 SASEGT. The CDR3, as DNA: TGTGCCAGCAGTGAAGGACATGGGGCGCACATTTATTCGCCCCTCCACTTT. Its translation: CASSEGHGAHIYSPLHF.

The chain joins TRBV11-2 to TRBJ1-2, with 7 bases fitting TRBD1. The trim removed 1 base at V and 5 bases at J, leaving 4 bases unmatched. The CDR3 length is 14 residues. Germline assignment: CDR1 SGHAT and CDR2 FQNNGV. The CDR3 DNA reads TGTGCCAGCAGCTTAGCCGGGACAGCTTATGGCTACACCTTC. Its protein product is CASSLAGTAYGYTF.

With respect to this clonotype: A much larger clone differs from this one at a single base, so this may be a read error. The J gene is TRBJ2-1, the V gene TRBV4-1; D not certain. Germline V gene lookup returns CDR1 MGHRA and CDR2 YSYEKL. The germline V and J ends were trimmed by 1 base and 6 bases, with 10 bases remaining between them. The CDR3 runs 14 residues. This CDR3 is CASSQGLTINEQFF. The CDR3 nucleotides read TGCGCCAGCAGCCAAGGACTTACAATCAATGAGCAGTTCTTC.

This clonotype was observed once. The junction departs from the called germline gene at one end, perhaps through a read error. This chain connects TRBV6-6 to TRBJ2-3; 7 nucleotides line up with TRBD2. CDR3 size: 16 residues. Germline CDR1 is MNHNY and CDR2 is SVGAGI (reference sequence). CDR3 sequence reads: CASWGGGYSDTDTQYF. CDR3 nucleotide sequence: TGTGCCAGCTGGGGCGGGGGTTATTCGGACACAGATACGCAGTATTTC.

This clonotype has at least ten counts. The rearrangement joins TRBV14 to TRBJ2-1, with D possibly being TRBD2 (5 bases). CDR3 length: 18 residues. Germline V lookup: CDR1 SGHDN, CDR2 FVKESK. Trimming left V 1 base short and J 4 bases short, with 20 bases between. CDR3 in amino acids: CASSQGPVWTSRYNEQFF. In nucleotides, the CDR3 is TGTGCCAGCAGCCAAGGTCCGGTCTGGACTTCCCGATACAATGAGCAGTTCTTC.